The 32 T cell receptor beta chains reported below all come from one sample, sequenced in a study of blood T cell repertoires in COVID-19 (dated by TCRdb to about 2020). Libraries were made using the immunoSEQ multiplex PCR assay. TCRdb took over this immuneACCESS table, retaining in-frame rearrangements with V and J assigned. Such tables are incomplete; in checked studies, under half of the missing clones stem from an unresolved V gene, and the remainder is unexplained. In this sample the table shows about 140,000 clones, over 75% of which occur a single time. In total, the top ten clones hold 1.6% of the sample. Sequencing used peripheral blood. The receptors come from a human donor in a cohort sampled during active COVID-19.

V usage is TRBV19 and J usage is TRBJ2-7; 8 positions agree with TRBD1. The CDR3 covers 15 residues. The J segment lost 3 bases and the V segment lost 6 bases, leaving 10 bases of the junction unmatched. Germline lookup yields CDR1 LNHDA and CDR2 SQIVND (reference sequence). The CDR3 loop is CASSQGAGGIYEQYF. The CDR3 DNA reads TGTGCCAGTAGCCAGGGGGCAGGGGGGATCTACGAGCAGTACTTC.

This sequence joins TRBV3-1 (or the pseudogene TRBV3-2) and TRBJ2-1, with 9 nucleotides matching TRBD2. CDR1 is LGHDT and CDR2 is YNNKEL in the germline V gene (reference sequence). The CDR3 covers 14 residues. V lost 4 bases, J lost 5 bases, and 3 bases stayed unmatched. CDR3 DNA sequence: TGTGCCAGCAGCCGACTAGCGGCCAACAATGAGCAGTTCTTC. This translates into CASSRLAANNEQFF.

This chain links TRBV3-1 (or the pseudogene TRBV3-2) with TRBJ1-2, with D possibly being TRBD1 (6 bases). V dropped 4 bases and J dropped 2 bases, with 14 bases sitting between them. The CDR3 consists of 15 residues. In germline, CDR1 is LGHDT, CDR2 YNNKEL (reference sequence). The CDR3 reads CASSPSLQGNYGYTF. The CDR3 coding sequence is TGTGCCAGCAGCCCCTCCCTACAGGGAAACTATGGCTACACCTTC.

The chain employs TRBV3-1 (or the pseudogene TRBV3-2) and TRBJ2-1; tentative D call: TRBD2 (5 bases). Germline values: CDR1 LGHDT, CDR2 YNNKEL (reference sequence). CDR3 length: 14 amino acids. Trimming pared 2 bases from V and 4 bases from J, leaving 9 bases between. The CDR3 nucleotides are TGTGCCAGCAGCCAACGGGTAGCGTACAATGAGCAGTTCTTC. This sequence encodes CASSQRVAYNEQFF.

CDR3 loop: CASLPGLAGETQYF. CDR3 DNA: TGTGCCAGCCTCCCGGGACTAGCGGGAGAGACCCAGTACTTC. V is TRBV28 and J is TRBJ2-5, with TRBD2 matching 12 bases. V lost 8 bases, J lost 4 bases, and 5 bases stayed unmatched. CDR3 length equals 14 residues. Germline CDR1 and CDR2: MDHEN and SYDVKM.

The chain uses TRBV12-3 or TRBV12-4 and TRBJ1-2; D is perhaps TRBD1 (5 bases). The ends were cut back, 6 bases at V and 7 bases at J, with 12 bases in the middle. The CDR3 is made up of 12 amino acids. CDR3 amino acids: CASRGGVSGYTF. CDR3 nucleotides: TGTGCCAGCAGGGGAGGGGTATCTGGCTACACCTTC.

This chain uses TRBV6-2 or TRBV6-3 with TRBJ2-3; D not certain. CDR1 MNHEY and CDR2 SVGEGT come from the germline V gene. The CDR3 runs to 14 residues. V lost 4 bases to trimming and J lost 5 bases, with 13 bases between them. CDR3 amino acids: CASSSPMVGDTQYF. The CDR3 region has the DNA TGTGCCAGCAGTTCCCCTATGGTCGGAGATACGCAGTATTTT.

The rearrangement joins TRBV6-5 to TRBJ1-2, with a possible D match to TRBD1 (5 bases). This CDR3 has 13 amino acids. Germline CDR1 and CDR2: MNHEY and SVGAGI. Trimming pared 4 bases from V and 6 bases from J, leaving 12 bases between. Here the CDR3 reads CASSSHRSNGYTF. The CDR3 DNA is TGTGCCAGCAGTTCTCACAGGTCAAATGGCTACACCTTC.

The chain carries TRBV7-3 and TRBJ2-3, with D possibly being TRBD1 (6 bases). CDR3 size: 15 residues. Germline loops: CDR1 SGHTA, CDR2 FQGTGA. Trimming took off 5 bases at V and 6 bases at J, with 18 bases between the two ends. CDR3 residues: CASSPNGQSSDTQYF. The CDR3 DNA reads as TGTGCCAGCAGCCCTAACGGACAGTCGTCCGATACGCAGTATTTT.

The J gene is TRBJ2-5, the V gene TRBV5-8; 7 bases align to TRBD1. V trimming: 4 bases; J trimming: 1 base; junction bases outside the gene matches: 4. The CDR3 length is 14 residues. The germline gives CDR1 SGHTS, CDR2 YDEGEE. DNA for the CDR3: TGTGCCAGCAGCGTGGGGACAGCCCAAGAGACCCAGTACTTC. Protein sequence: CASSVGTAQETQYF. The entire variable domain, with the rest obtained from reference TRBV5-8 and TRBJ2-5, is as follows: EAGVTQSPTHLIKTRGQQATLRCSPISGHTSVYWYQQALGLGLQFLLWYDEGEERNRGNFPPRFSGRQFPNYSSELNVNALELEDSALYLCASSVGTAQETQYFGPGTRLLVL.

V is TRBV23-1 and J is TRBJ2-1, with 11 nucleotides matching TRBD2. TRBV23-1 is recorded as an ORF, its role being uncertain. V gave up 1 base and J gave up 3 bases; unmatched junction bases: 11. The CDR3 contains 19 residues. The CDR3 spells CASSQWSPTSGAVYNEQFF. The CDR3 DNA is TGCGCCAGCAGTCAATGGTCCCCGACTAGCGGGGCCGTCTACAATGAGCAGTTCTTC.

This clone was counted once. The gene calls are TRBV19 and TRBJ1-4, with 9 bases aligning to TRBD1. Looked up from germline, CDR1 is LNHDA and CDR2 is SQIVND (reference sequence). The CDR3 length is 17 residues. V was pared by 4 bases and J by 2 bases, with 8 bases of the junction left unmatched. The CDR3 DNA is TGTGCCAGTAGTAGGACAGGGGTAGGGGCGACTAATGAAAAACTGTTTTTT. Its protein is CASSRTGVGATNEKLFF.

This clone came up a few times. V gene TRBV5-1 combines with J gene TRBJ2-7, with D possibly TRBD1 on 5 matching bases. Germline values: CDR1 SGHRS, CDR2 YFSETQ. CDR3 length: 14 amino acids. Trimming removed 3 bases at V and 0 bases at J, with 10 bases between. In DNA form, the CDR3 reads TGCGCCAGCAGCTGGGGCCCGAGCTCCTACGAGCAGTACTTC. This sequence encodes CASSWGPSSYEQYF.

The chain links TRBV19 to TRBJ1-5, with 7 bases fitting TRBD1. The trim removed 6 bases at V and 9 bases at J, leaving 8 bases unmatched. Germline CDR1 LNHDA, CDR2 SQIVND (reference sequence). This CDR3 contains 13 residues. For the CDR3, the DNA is TGTGCCAGTAGGGACAGGTCCTTGGGGCCCCAGCATTTT. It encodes CASRDRSLGPQHF.

The CDR3 here is CATMADYIYNEQFF. DNA for the CDR3: TGTGCCACTATGGCAGACTATATATACAATGAGCAGTTCTTC. The rearrangement links TRBV5-8 to TRBJ2-1; TRBD2 is a possible D gene (5 bases). This CDR3 contains 14 residues. The V and J ends lost 9 bases and 4 bases respectively, with 17 bases between them. Germline assignment: CDR1 SGHTS and CDR2 YDEGEE.

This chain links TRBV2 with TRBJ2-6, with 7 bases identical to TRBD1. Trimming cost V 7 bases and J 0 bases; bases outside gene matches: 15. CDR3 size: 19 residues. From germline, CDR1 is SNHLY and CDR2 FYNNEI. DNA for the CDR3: TGTGCCAGCATTACACAGGGGAATCTTCGGTTCTCTGGGGCCAACGTCCTGACTTTC. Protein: CASITQGNLRFSGANVLTF.

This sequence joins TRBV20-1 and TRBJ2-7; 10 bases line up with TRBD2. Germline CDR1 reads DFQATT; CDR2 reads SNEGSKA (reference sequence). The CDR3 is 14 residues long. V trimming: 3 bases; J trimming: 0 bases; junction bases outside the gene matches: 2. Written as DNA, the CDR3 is TGCAGTGCTAGTTCTAGCGGGGGCTCCTACGAGCAGTACTTC. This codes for CSASSSGGSYEQYF.

The chain's CDR3 is CASSLRKGQGNEKLFF. For the CDR3, the DNA is TGTGCCAGCAGCCTACGAAAGGGACAGGGTAATGAAAAACTGTTTTTT. The J gene is TRBJ1-4, the V gene TRBV7-9; 9 bases agree with TRBD1. Per the germline V gene, CDR1 is SEHNR and CDR2 is FQNEAQ (reference sequence). This CDR3 spans 16 amino acids. Trimming removed 5 bases from V and 4 bases from J; junction bases left unmatched: 8. Drawing the rest from reference TRBV7-9 and TRBJ1-4, the complete variable domain is DTGVSQNPRHKITKRGQNVTFRCDPISEHNRLYWYRQTLGQGPEFLTYFQNEAQLEKSRLLSDRFSAERPKGSFSTLEIQRTEQGDSAMYLCASSLRKGQGNEKLFFGSGTQLSVL.

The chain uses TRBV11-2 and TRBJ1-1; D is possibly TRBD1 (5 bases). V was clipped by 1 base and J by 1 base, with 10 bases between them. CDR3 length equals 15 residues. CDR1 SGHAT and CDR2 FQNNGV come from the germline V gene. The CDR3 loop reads CASSLVAGSNTEAFF. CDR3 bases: TGTGCCAGCAGCTTAGTAGCAGGGTCGAACACTGAAGCTTTCTTT. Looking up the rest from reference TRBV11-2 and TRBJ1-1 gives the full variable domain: EAGVAQSPRYKIIEKRQSVAFWCNPISGHATLYWYQQILGQGPKLLIQFQNNGVVDDSQLPKDRFSAERLKGVDSTLKIQPAKLEDSAVYLCASSLVAGSNTEAFFGQGTRLTVV.

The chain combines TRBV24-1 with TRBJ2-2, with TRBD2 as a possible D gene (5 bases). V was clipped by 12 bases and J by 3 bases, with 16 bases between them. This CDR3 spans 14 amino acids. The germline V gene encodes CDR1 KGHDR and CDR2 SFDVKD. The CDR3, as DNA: TGTGCCTCCCAAGGGAGCACCTACACCGGGGAGCTGTTTTTT. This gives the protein CASQGSTYTGELFF.

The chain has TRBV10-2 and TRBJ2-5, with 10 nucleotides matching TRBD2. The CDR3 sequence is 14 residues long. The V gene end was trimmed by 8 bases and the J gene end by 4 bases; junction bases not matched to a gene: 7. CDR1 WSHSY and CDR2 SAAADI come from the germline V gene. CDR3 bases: TGCGCCAGCTCGAGCGGGAGGGCCACAGAGACCCAGTACTTC. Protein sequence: CASSSGRATETQYF.

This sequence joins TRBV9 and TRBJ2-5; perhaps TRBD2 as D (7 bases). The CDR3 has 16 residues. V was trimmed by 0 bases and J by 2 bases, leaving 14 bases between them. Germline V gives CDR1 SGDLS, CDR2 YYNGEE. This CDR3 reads CASSVGWGGSQETQYF. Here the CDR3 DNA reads TGTGCCAGCAGCGTAGGGTGGGGGGGCAGTCAAGAGACCCAGTACTTC.

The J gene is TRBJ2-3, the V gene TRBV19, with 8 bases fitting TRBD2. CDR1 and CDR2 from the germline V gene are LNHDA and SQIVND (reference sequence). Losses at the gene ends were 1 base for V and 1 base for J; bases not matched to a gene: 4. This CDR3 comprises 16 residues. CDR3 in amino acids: CASSIASGPGTDTQYF. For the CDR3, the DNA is TGTGCCAGTAGTATAGCTAGCGGGCCCGGCACAGATACGCAGTATTTT. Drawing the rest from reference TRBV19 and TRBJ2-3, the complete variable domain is DGGITQSPKYLFRKEGQNVTLSCEQNLNHDAMYWYRQDPGQGLRLIYYSQIVNDFQKGDIAEGYSVSREKKESFPLTVTSAQKNPTAFYLCASSIASGPGTDTQYFGPGTRLTVL.

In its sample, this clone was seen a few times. The CDR3, as DNA: TGTGCCAGCAGCTTAGGGACAGGGAATAATTCACCCCTCCACTTT. Amino acid sequence: CASSLGTGNNSPLHF. The V and J genes are TRBV7-3 and TRBJ1-6; 9 bases map to TRBD1. V lost 2 bases, J lost 5 bases, and 1 base stayed unmatched. In germline, CDR1 is SGHTA, CDR2 FQGTGA. The CDR3 runs 15 residues.

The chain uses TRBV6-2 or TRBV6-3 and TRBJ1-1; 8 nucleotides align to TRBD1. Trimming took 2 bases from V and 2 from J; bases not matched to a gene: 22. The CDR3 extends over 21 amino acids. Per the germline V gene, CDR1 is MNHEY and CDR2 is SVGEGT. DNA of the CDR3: TGTGCCAGCAGTTACGACCTACAGGGGGGAAGTTGGGGAGTTGTAAACACTGAAGCTTTCTTT. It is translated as CASSYDLQGGSWGVVNTEAFF.

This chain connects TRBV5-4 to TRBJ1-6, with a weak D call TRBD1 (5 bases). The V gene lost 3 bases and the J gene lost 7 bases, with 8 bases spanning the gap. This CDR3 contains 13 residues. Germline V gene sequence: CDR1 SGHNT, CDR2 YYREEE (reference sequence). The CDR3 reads CASSYRGNSPLHF. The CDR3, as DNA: TGTGCCAGCAGCTACCGGGGGAATTCACCCCTCCACTTT.

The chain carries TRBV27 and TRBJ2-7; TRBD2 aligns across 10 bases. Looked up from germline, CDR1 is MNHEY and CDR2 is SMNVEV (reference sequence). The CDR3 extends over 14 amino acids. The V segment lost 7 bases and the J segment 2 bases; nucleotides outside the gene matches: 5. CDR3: CASKLLAGTYEQYF. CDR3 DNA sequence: TGTGCCAGCAAACTACTAGCGGGAACCTACGAGCAGTACTTC.

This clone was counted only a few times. The CDR3 sequence: CASSLRGSGELFF. The CDR3 DNA is TGTGCCAGCAGCTTGCGGGGATCCGGGGAGCTGTTTTTT. V and J are TRBV5-4 and TRBJ2-2, with D tentatively TRBD2 (5 bases). CDR1 is SGHNT and CDR2 is YYREEE in the germline V gene (reference sequence). The CDR3 spans 13 residues. Trimming stripped 1 base from V and 6 bases from J, with 7 bases between.

CDR3 sequence: CASSTPGSNADTQYF. Here the CDR3 DNA reads TGTGCCAGCAGTACCCCTGGTAGCAACGCAGATACGCAGTATTTT. This chain joins TRBV28 and TRBJ2-3; D is unresolved. The V gene's germline CDR1 is MDHEN and CDR2 SYDVKM. Trimming stripped 5 bases from V and 4 bases from J, with 16 bases between. CDR3 size: 15 residues.

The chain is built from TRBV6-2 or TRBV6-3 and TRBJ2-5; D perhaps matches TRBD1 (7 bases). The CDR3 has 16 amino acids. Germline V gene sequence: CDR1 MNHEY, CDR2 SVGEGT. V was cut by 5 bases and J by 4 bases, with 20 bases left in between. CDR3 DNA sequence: TGTGCCAGCAGTACGCCCGGCCAGGGGGACTTAGAGACCCAGTACTTC. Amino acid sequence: CASSTPGQGDLETQYF.

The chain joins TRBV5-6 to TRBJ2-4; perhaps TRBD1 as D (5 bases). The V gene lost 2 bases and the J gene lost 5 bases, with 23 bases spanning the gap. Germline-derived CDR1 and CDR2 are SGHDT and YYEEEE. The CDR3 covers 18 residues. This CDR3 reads CASSFLRTPGSLENIQYF. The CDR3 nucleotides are TGTGCCAGCAGCTTCCTTCGGACACCCGGGTCCTTGGAAAACATTCAGTACTTC.

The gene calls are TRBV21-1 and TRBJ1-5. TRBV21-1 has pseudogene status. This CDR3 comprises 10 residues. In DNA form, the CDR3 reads TGTGCCAGCACTAATCAGCCCCAGCATTTT. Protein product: CASTNQPQHF.